Detailed here is one T cell receptor beta chain. Trimming took 5 bases from V and 1 from J; bases not matched to a gene: 6. Germline-derived CDR1 and CDR2 are SGHNT and YYREEE (reference sequence). The CDR3 totals 14 residues. The data are from a study of blood T cell repertoires in COVID-19. Study information: Sources were T cells, B-cell-depleted T cells, or PBMCs; the material itself was cDNA or gDNA.

Participant age was roughly 18 to 90 years, and participants resided in fewer than 25 US areas. Exposed participants encountered a COVID-19 case during the 2 weeks preceding study entry. In the original processing: Reference gene primer amplification gave nucleated cell count estimates. Some clones are missing from TCRdb's copy, which holds only in-frame ones; the method was immunoSEQ multiplex PCR. V and J calls and clone size come straight from that table; D and trimming were deduced from the DNA. The table lists more than 150,000 clones, 80% of them singletons. The specimen sequenced was PBMCs or T cells enriched from blood (not recorded which). The rearrangement uses TRBV5-4 and TRBJ2-7; 7 positions agree with TRBD1. This sequence originates from a man in his 60s who had been exposed to COVID-19. The DNA of the CDR3 is TGTGCCAGCAGTGGGGCCAGGGGGTCCTACGAGCAGTACTTC. This sequence encodes CASSGARGSYEQYF.